What follows are 10 T cell receptor beta chains derived from one specimen sequenced in a study of blood T cells in healthy people across ages. A second about 7 to 12 cycle PCR used barcoded and J-beta primers. From the 5' RACE reads, TCRdb called clonotypes with MiXCR, one entry per CDR3 protein. The sample records hundreds of thousands of distinct CDR3 sequences, roughly 25% being singletons. These data also featured in a second study, about T cells of mothers and their children.

The specimen sequenced was blood. Every receptor here comes from a boy aged 5-17 years in good health.

In its sample, this clonotype was seen a few times. V usage is TRBV7-2 and J usage is TRBJ1-2, with D hard to call. In germline, CDR1 is SGHTA, CDR2 FQGNSA. The CDR3 is 14 residues long. V was pared by 4 bases and J by 4 bases, with 13 bases between. The CDR3 region is CASSSEGIFYGYTF. CDR3 bases: TGTGCCAGCAGCTCGGAGGGTATATTCTATGGCTACACCTTC.

V gene TRBV12-3 or TRBV12-4 combines with J gene TRBJ2-7; 9 nucleotides line up with TRBD1. The CDR3 is made up of 15 amino acids. V lost 5 bases to trimming and J lost 2 bases; unmatched junction nucleotides: 7. This CDR3 reads CASSPGTGRTYEQYF. CDR3 DNA: TGTGCCAGCAGTCCTGGGACAGGGAGAACCTACGAGCAGTACTTC.

The V gene is TRBV9, the J gene TRBJ2-3; the D gene is possibly TRBD2 (6 bases). With 0 bases removed from V and 0 bases from J, the gap between germline ends came to 8 bases. This CDR3 has 15 residues. Germline V gives CDR1 SGDLS, CDR2 YYNGEE. CDR3 in amino acids: CASSVDRGSTDTQYF. CDR3 in DNA: TGTGCCAGCAGCGTAGATCGGGGGAGCACAGATACGCAGTATTTT.

This clonotype was seen a handful of times. The chain employs TRBV7-9 and TRBJ2-5; 11 nucleotides line up with TRBD2. Matching the DNA end better, TRBJ2-1 makes the J call doubtful. This CDR3 spans 15 amino acids. The germline V gene has CDR1 SEHNR and CDR2 FQNEAQ (reference sequence). The CDR3 sequence: CASSPALAGVNEQFF. CDR3 DNA sequence: TGTGCCAGCAGCCCCGCACTAGCGGGAGTAAATGAGCAGTTCTTC.

The genes are TRBV7-2 and TRBJ2-3, with D possibly called TRBD1 or TRBD2 (6 bases each). V lost 5 bases and J lost 6, with 18 bases in between. Germline CDR1 SGHTA, CDR2 FQGNSA. This CDR3 is built from 15 residues. The CDR3 coding sequence is TGTGCCAGCAGCCGTCCGGGGGCAGGGCGCGATACGCAGTATTTT. It specifies CASSRPGAGRDTQYF.

This clonotype showed up just a few times. The V call is TRBV29-1, the J call TRBJ2-1; 7 nucleotides match TRBD1. The J segment lost 0 bases and the V segment lost 8 bases, leaving 10 bases of the junction unmatched. CDR1 and CDR2 from the germline V gene are SQVTM and ANQGSEA. There are 15 residues in the CDR3. CDR3 sequence (DNA): TGCAGCTTAACCGGACAGGAGAGCTCCTACAATGAGCAGTTCTTC. Protein: CSLTGQESSYNEQFF.

V is TRBV29-1 and J is TRBJ2-7, with 8 bases identical to TRBD1. There are 12 residues in the CDR3. Germline loops: CDR1 SQVTM, CDR2 ANQGSEA. V lost 6 bases to trimming and J lost 2 bases; unmatched junction nucleotides: 3. The CDR3 coding sequence is TGCAGCGTAACGGGACAGGCCTACGAGCAGTACTTC. Translated: CSVTGQAYEQYF.

The chain has TRBV12-5 and TRBJ2-7; 8 nucleotides match TRBD1. V gave up 6 bases and J gave up 5 bases; unmatched junction bases: 12. The CDR3 has 15 amino acids. The germline CDR1 and CDR2 sequences are LGHNT and FRNRAP. This chain's CDR3 is CASGPPDRAIHEQYF. DNA of the CDR3: TGTGCTAGTGGCCCCCCGGACAGGGCAATCCACGAGCAGTACTTC.

In its sample, this clonotype was seen a few times. The J gene is TRBJ1-3, the V gene TRBV12-3 or TRBV12-4; a possible D gene is TRBD1 (5 bases). CDR3 length equals 13 residues. V gave up 6 bases and J gave up 8 bases, with 14 bases separating them. The CDR3 region is CASSRRGSDTIYF. The CDR3 nucleotides are TGTGCCAGCAGCCGAAGGGGTTCGGACACCATATATTTT.

The V gene is TRBV2, the J gene TRBJ1-6, with a possible D match to TRBD1 (5 bases). The CDR3 is 15 residues long. The V gene's germline CDR1 is SNHLY and CDR2 FYNNEI. V was shortened by 3 bases and J by 2 bases, with 8 bases between the two germline ends. The DNA of the CDR3 is TGTGCCAGCAGTGACGGGGGGACCTATAATTCACCCCTCCACTTT. Its translation is CASSDGGTYNSPLHF.